The TCR beta chain described here comes from a study of identical twins. About this clonotype: Its cognate antigen is unknown.

TCRdb used MiXCR to reprocess the 5' RACE reads, holding one entry per CDR3 protein. This sample yields about 690,000 distinct CDR3 sequences, of which over 20% are seen a single time; approximately 4.3% belongs to the top ten. Broader study findings: A lower insertion count was a feature of abundant cord blood beta clonotypes, with no such feature in memory repertoires.

The CDR3 length is 17 residues. The germline V gene has CDR1 SGHVS and CDR2 FQNEAQ. Deletions cut 4 bases from V and 4 bases from J, with 20 bases between. These same records also appear under a second study, on T cells expressing NK-cell markers. As that report states: CD3+CD56+NKG2C+, CD3+CD56+NKG2C- and CD3+CD56-NKG2C+ T cells, once sorted, supplied the TCR beta repertoires.

Sequenced input: PBMCs. The chain recombines TRBV7-8 with TRBJ2-1; D possibly corresponds to TRBD1 (5 bases). The TCR sequence derives from a woman between 18 and 30 years old in good health. This CDR3 is CASSSSVRADTYNEQFF. The CDR3 DNA sequence: TGTGCCAGCAGCTCATCGGTCCGGGCGGACACTTACAATGAGCAGTTCTTC.